Listed below are T cell receptor beta chains from one sample, sequenced in a study of human T cells and chemical hapten exposure. MiXCR was run by TCRdb on the RACE reads, yielding one entry per CDR3 protein. The table records a few hundred thousand distinct CDR3 sequences, 7.5% to 10% of them present only once. This sample comprised whole blood, obtained in connection with sensitization to the hapten diphenylcyclopropenone (DPC). These receptors were collected from a woman aged 40-49 years with alopecia areata. Some clones in this sample may be carry-over from other donors' samples. The CDR3 runs from the conserved cysteine through the conserved F or W. D genes are given only for firm matches. Clone size, where shown, is once, few, many, or a class for clones that have expanded.

d_gene	j_gene	abundance	v_gene	CDR3nt	CDR3aa
-	TRBJ2-3	few	TRBV29-1	TGCAGCGTCTTACTCACAGATACGCAGTATTTT	CSVLLTDTQYF
TRBD2	TRBJ2-7	few	TRBV6-2/TRBV6-3	TGTGCCAGCAGTTACTATCTCAGCGGGAGTGGATCCGAGCAGTACTTC	CASSYYLSGSGSEQYF
-	TRBJ2-5	few	TRBV28	TGTGCCAGCAGTTTATCAGGAAACCAAGAGACCCAGTACTTC	CASSLSGNQETQYF
-	TRBJ1-2	-	TRBV30	TGTGCCTGGAGCCCGGGGCCAGAGGGCTATGGCTACACCTTC	CAWSPGPEGYGYTF
-	TRBJ2-1	-	TRBV29-1	TGCAGCGGGGGGACCCACGATGACTCCTACAATGAGCAGTTCTTC	CSGGTHDDSYNEQFF
-	TRBJ2-6	many	TRBV28	TGTGCCAGCAGTCTAATATATGGCTCTGGGGCCAACGTCCTGACTTTC	CASSLIYGSGANVLTF
TRBD1	TRBJ1-5	-	TRBV28	TGTGCCAGCAGCTGGGGACAGGGGGCCAGCAATCAGCCCCAGCATTTT	CASSWGQGASNQPQHF
TRBD1	TRBJ1-4	-	TRBV4-2	TGTGCCAGCAGCCATGCAACAGGGGGTGGGGAAAAACTGTTTTTT	CASSHATGGGEKLFF
-	TRBJ2-1	few	TRBV6-5	TGTGCCAGCAGTTACTTCTTGGTCCTAATTTACAATGAGCAGTTCTTC	CASSYFLVLIYNEQFF
TRBD2	TRBJ2-7	-	TRBV5-1	TGCGCCAGCAGCTTGGTACCAAGCGGGAGTGGTGTGTACGAGCAGTACTTC	CASSLVPSGSGVYEQYF
TRBD2	TRBJ2-7	-	TRBV29-1	TGCAGCGTTGGGTTAGCGGGAACCTACGAGCAGTACTTC	CSVGLAGTYEQYF
-	TRBJ2-5	few	TRBV18	TGTGCCAGCTCGGGGTCGGAAGAGACCCAGTACTTC	CASSGSEETQYF
-	TRBJ1-1	few	TRBV7-3	TGTGCCAGCAGCTTGTACACAGGGACTGAAGCTTTCTTT	CASSLYTGTEAFF
TRBD2	TRBJ2-2	many	TRBV28	TGTGCCAGCAGTTTCGCCGGACTAGCCGGGGAGCTGTTTTTT	CASSFAGLAGELFF
-	TRBJ1-3	few	TRBV12-3/TRBV12-4	TGTGCCAGCAGTTGGGACATCTCTGGAAACACCATATATTTT	CASSWDISGNTIYF
TRBD1	TRBJ2-7	few	TRBV27	TGTGCCAGCAGTCAGGCCGGGACAGGGTTGAGGGAGCAGTACTTC	CASSQAGTGLREQYF
TRBD1	TRBJ2-7	-	TRBV6-1	TGTGCCAGCAGAGGGACAGGGGTCCTCTACGAGCAGTACTTC	CASRGTGVLYEQYF
TRBD2	TRBJ2-1	many	TRBV12-3/TRBV12-4	TGTGCCAGCAGTTTAGCGGGAGGGTCAGAGCAGTTCTTC	CASSLAGGSEQFF
-	TRBJ1-4	once	TRBV6-2/TRBV6-3	TGTGCCAGCAGTTACGGGGGGGGCGATGAAAAACTGTTTTTT	CASSYGGGDEKLFF
TRBD2	TRBJ2-3	few	TRBV11-1	TGTGCCAGCAGCTTTAGCGGGGGGAAAGATACGCAGTATTTT	CASSFSGGKDTQYF
TRBD2	TRBJ2-7	few	TRBV5-1	TGCGCCAGCAGCTTGGAAGCGGGGTCTACCTACGAGCAGTACTTC	CASSLEAGSTYEQYF
-	TRBJ2-7	-	TRBV20-1	TGCAGTGCTAGCTCCGGGACACCAATCTACGAGCAGTACTTC	CSASSGTPIYEQYF
-	TRBJ1-2	few	TRBV5-1	TGCGCCAGCAGCTTTGACACTTATGGCTACACCTTC	CASSFDTYGYTF
-	TRBJ2-7	many	TRBV20-1	TGCAGTGCTATGCTGGAGGGGCGCCCCTACGAGCAGTACTTC	CSAMLEGRPYEQYF
-	TRBJ2-7	-	TRBV6-5	TGTGCCAGCAGTTCCGTCCCCAGTCAGGGCTTTTCCTACGAGCAGTACTTC	CASSSVPSQGFSYEQYF